At least ten counts were recorded for the clone carrying this T cell receptor (beta chain). Its antigen is undetermined. The germline gives CDR1 MDHEN, CDR2 SYDVKM. The CDR3 is 15 amino acids. The ends lost 1 base at V and 4 bases at J; junction bases unmatched: 2. Under 3 months in duration, the ophthalmopathy in affected donors had moderate-to-severe activity, CAS ≥3 and NOSPECS ≥4. Enrollment excluded any patients with other autoimmune diseases, uncontrolled infections, pregnancy or lactation. PBMCs were obtained from about 9.5 ml of fresh peripheral blood. The entry originates in a study of Graves' ophthalmopathy and Graves' hyperthyroidism. Whole-study results and caveats: Ophthalmopathy progression predictions by the model showed 72.22% specificity and approximately 69% sensitivity.

Amplification of the TCR beta CDR3 regions used RNA transcripts (as template). The library came from an HTBI-primed first-round RT-PCR and a second-round multiplex PCR. MiXCR, run by TCRdb on the multiplex PCR reads, gives a single entry per CDR3 protein. Of about 480,000 distinct CDR3 sequences listed, approximately 15% are singletons. The chain combines TRBV28 with TRBJ2-7; TRBD2 matches 12 bases. Sequenced sample: blood. The clonotype comes from a woman in her twenties or thirties with Graves' ophthalmopathy. DNA of the CDR3: TGTGCCAGCAGTTTATCGACTAGCGGGAGTTACGAGCAGTACTTC. Translation: CASSLSTSGSYEQYF.